A selection of T cell receptor beta chains follows, all from one sample in a study of cytomegalovirus exposure and HLA in healthy donors. Sequencing was performed with immunoSEQ multiplex PCR; in TCRdb, only in-frame clones are kept and a portion is missing. The data hold some 140,000 clones, with 80% observed a single time. Sequencing was performed on PBMCs. These receptors were obtained from a man between 25 and 39 years old in good health and CMV-seropositive. The CDR3 runs from the conserved cysteine through the conserved F or W. Each record gives: clone size, V gene, CDR3 protein. Rows may omit the clone size; those that give it use once, few, many or a size class.

. | TRBV5-1 | CASSLAGLADSYEQYF
once | TRBV4-1 | CASSQFSLEQGDGEQYF
. | TRBV5-1 | CASSESPTYEQYF
. | TRBV2 | CASSSDRDNQPQHF
. | TRBV28 | CASIESGLADTQYF
. | TRBV19 | CASSITSAFLREQYF
. | TRBV7-8 | CASSLPRAPTGGPSRELFF
. | TRBV6-1 | CASSFTSENNEQFF
. | TRBV7-6 | CASSSGHLGQRDEQYF
. | TRBV5-1 | CASSADYYNEQFF
. | TRBV7-9 | CASSPFYGQGAFSNTEAFF
. | TRBV5-1 | CASSLGPGQWGQGAARPTYNEQFF
. | TRBV27 | CASSLKAGGPYEQYF
once | TRBV6-4 | CASSIDIGDEQYF
. | TRBV15 | CATSQGYSNQPQHF
once | TRBV20-1 | CSAREHQEQYF
. | TRBV10-1 | CASSDHGLAGYQETQYF
. | TRBV5-4 | CASSLGVRAGAAETQYF
. | TRBV28 | CASSPHPGTGGPGGQETQYF
. | TRBV4-2 | CASSRIREQGNTIYF
. | TRBV12-5 | CASGFRKGAQETQYF
. | TRBV5-1 | CASSFDRANTEAFF
. | TRBV11-2 | CASSPRQGAYNEQFF
. | TRBV18 | CASSPLGIGSGQPQHF
. | TRBV28 | CASSLPRDSRQETQYF
. | TRBV5-1 | CASSGTGVTNTEAFF
. | TRBV6-5 | CASSSSGSWPDTQYF
. | TRBV7-9 | CVWGTDSGANVLTF
. | TRBV27 | CASSSENLYEQYF
. | TRBV6-6 | CASSYDPREGTGELFF
. | TRBV6-1 | CASSEARLAEGGEQFF
. | TRBV30 | CAFDRGRGLYGYTF
. | TRBV14 | CASSRRPGTGRREQYF
. | TRBV15 | CATSRLSGVGNEKLFF
. | TRBV28 | CASRAGGLYGYTF
few | TRBV5-4 | CASSLRTSGSYEQYF
. | TRBV7-3 | CASSSIRGFGANVLTF